This TCR beta chain was captured by sequencing in a study of Ad26.COV2.S vaccination and SARS-CoV-2 variants. Whole-study findings and limits: Possible underestimation of total T cell responses by the TCR breadth and depth analyses was noted.

Profiling relied on immunoSEQ multiplex PCR, and the TCRdb table lists in-frame clones only, not all of them. The sample includes roughly 500,000 clones, around 85% of them seen just once. Germline V lookup: CDR1 MNHEY, CDR2 SMNVEV (reference sequence). CDR3 length equals 13 residues. Trimming stripped 2 bases from V and 3 bases from J, with 2 bases between. This clone was seen once. Its cognate antigen is unknown. Sample treatment: 15 to 20 received Ad26.COV2.S at low or high dose, single or two shots; roughly 5 received placebo; per-sample allocation not given. After the first vaccine or placebo injection, samples were drawn on day 63.

The sequence was obtained from a person between 18 and 65 years old who received the Ad26.COV2.S COVID-19 vaccine or a placebo. The specimen was peripheral blood, collected in a trial of Ad26.COV2.S vaccine versus placebo. This rearrangement joins TRBV27 to TRBJ2-6; no definite D call. DNA of the CDR3: TGTGCCAGCAGTTTAGTTGGGGCCAACGTCCTGACTTTC. Encoded protein: CASSLVGANVLTF.